This T cell receptor beta chain is drawn from a study of T-cell memory formation after mild COVID-19. About the study: TCR clusters were mostly confined to one donor each.

TCRdb processed the 5' RACE reads anew with MiXCR; each CDR3 protein has one entry. The table includes 310,000 or so distinct CDR3 sequences, approximately 15% detected once. This clonotype was counted between two and nine times. V was clipped by 6 bases and J by 0 bases, with 20 bases between them. In germline, CDR1 is SQVTM, CDR2 ANQGSEA. CDR3 size: 16 residues. Sequenced material: PBMCs or a T cell subset sorted from them (not recorded which). The chain links TRBV29-1 to TRBJ1-2; TRBD1 is a possible D gene (6 bases). This sequence originates from a man between 18 and 35 years old who had mild COVID-19 (a few samples of this study predate the infection). Cell type and time point are not known. CDR3 sequence reads: CSVPSRGAEANYGYTF. CDR3 nucleotides: TGCAGCGTCCCTAGCCGGGGGGCGGAAGCTAACTATGGCTACACCTTC.